This TCR beta chain appears in the sequencing data of a study of cytomegalovirus exposure and HLA in healthy donors. Study summary: Both the 95 to 150 validation repertoires and the 550 to 750 first-cohort repertoires used the same platform, as reported by a later analysis.

The assay was immunoSEQ multiplex PCR, and TCRdb's table has in-frame clones only and misses some. This table holds under 300,000 clones, around 87% found once. Study-wide points: Many donors carried some public TCRs, although rarity characterized most TCR sequences. Reportedly, diagnosis of cytomegalovirus status by the classifier showed high specificity and sensitivity.

As concerns this clone: What it binds is not known.

There are 15 residues in the CDR3. The germline CDR1 and CDR2 sequences are SNHLY and FYNNEI. V lost 5 bases, J lost 8 bases, and 11 bases stayed unmatched. This rearrangement joins TRBV2 to TRBJ1-5, with TRBD1 matching 8 bases. The receptor comes from a woman between 18 and 30 years old in good health and CMV-seronegative. The material sequenced was PBMCs. CDR3 coding DNA: TGTGCCAGCAGTCCTCCAGGGGGCGCCGTAAAGCCCCAGCATTTT. It translates to CASSPPGGAVKPQHF.